Below, 19 T cell receptor beta chains from the same sample are listed, as sequenced in a study of blood T cell repertoires in COVID-19 (dated by TCRdb to the early 2020s). The receptor library was made with the immunoSEQ multiplex PCR assay. Imported from immuneACCESS, the table was reduced by TCRdb to in-frame sequences with V and J called. These copies leave out some clones; in studies compared against another copy, an unresolved V gene accounts for under half, and the cause of the remainder is not known. Across this sample there are some 390,000 clones, with around 92% seen only once. Of the sample, 1.5% to 2% falls within the top ten clones. The source material was PBMCs or T cells enriched from blood (not recorded which). The source is a woman under 40 who had recovered from COVID-19.

V is TRBV5-1 and J is TRBJ2-7; weak D call: TRBD1 (5 bases). Trimming took off 4 bases at V and 4 bases at J, with 18 bases between the two ends. The CDR3 totals 15 residues. The V gene's germline CDR1 is SGHRS and CDR2 YFSETQ. The CDR3 DNA is TGCGCCAGCAGCGAAAGAATTTACAGGATTTACGAGCAGTACTTC. Translation: CASSERIYRIYEQYF.

The rearrangement uses TRBV3-1 (or the pseudogene TRBV3-2) and TRBJ2-1; 7 nucleotides agree with TRBD1. The V segment lost 3 bases and the J segment 8 bases; nucleotides outside the gene matches: 7. Per germline, CDR1 LGHDT and CDR2 YNNKEL (reference sequence). This CDR3 spans 14 amino acids. In DNA form, the CDR3 reads TGTGCCAGCAGCCACACCGGGACAGATCATGAGCAGTTCTTC. Translating it yields CASSHTGTDHEQFF.

The V and J genes are TRBV11-2 and TRBJ2-7; 11 bases map to TRBD2. Per germline, CDR1 SGHAT and CDR2 FQNNGV. There are 16 residues in the CDR3. J was trimmed by 2 bases and V by 0 bases; bases with no gene match: 3. Here the CDR3 reads CASSLEGTSGTYEQYF. In DNA, the CDR3 is TGTGCCAGCAGCTTAGAGGGGACTAGCGGCACCTACGAGCAGTACTTC.

The chain links TRBV5-1 to TRBJ2-3; 9 bases agree with TRBD2. V gave up 4 bases and J gave up 4 bases; unmatched junction bases: 13. This CDR3 is built from 17 residues. Germline V gives CDR1 SGHRS, CDR2 YFSETQ. The CDR3: CASSLSPGGGASDTQYF. CDR3 DNA: TGCGCCAGCAGCCTGAGTCCGGGCGGGGGGGCTTCAGATACGCAGTATTTT.

Only one count was recorded for this clone. The V gene is TRBV7-9, the J gene TRBJ2-1; maybe TRBD1 (6 bases). Trimming left V 3 bases short and J 7 bases short, with 13 bases between. The germline V gene encodes CDR1 SEHNR and CDR2 FQNEAQ (reference sequence). The CDR3 covers 14 residues. CDR3 sequence (DNA): TGTGCCAGCAGCTTCGCCGGGACACAGAATGAGCAGTTCTTC. Translated, it gives CASSFAGTQNEQFF. Variable domain in full (rest from reference TRBV7-9 and TRBJ2-1): DTGVSQNPRHKITKRGQNVTFRCDPISEHNRLYWYRQTLGQGPEFLTYFQNEAQLEKSRLLSDRFSAERPKGSFSTLEIQRTEQGDSAMYLCASSFAGTQNEQFFGPGTRLTVL.

The sample holds one count of this clone. The chain links TRBV18 to TRBJ1-1; 7 bases map to TRBD1. Germline loops: CDR1 KGHSH, CDR2 LQKENI. The CDR3 spans 15 residues. V gave up 5 bases and J gave up 0 bases; unmatched junction bases: 6. The CDR3 DNA reads as TGTGCCAGCTCAATCAAGACAGGGCTGAACACTGAAGCTTTCTTT. It translates to CASSIKTGLNTEAFF.

The V call is TRBV4-2, the J call TRBJ1-6, with D perhaps TRBD1 (6 bases). CDR3 length: 17 amino acids. CDR1 LGHNA and CDR2 YNFKEQ come from the germline V gene. V lost 6 bases, J lost 0 bases, and 15 bases lay in between. The CDR3 reads CASREVTGSSYNSPLHF. As DNA, the CDR3 is TGTGCCAGCAGGGAGGTTACAGGGAGCTCCTATAATTCACCCCTCCACTTT.

V and J are TRBV11-1 and TRBJ1-4; TRBD1 matches 7 bases. CDR1 and CDR2 from the germline V gene are SGHAT and FQDESV (reference sequence). This CDR3 comprises 14 residues. Unmatched junction bases numbered 8, after V lost 5 bases and J lost 8 bases. The CDR3 region has the DNA TGTGCCAGCAGCCGGGGACAGTTAAGGGAAAAACTGTTTTTT. It yields the protein CASSRGQLREKLFF.

This clone has just one count. Other DNA sequences in the same sample also yield this CDR3. This chain uses TRBV27 with TRBJ2-3; the match to TRBD2 covers 15 bases. The CDR3 sequence is 16 residues long. CDR1 and CDR2 from the germline V gene are MNHEY and SMNVEV (reference sequence). Losses at the gene ends were 4 bases for V and 6 bases for J; bases not matched to a gene: 5. The CDR3 here is CASSSGLAGGPDTQYF. CDR3 nucleotide sequence: TGTGCCAGCAGTTCGGGACTAGCGGGGGGTCCCGATACGCAGTATTTT.

CDR3 nucleotides: TGTGCCAGCAGGGACTTGGTGGGCGAGCAGTACTTC. Translation gives CASRDLVGEQYF. The chain has TRBV28 and TRBJ2-7; a weak D match, TRBD2 (5 bases). V dropped 6 bases and J dropped 6 bases, with 12 bases sitting between them. Germline V gene data show CDR1 as MDHEN and CDR2 as SYDVKM. The CDR3 loop spans 12 amino acids.

The table lists this clone with a few counts. The rearrangement links TRBV4-1 to TRBJ1-2; 7 nucleotides match TRBD1. Germline CDR1 reads MGHRA; CDR2 reads YSYEKL. This CDR3 has 16 amino acids. Germline trimming cut 3 bases from V and 6 bases from J; bases unmatched to any gene: 13. CDR3: CASSQGETGAADGYTF. The DNA of the CDR3 is TGCGCCAGCAGCCAGGGAGAAACAGGGGCTGCGGATGGCTACACCTTC.

The gene calls are TRBV30 and TRBJ2-7; D gene ambiguous. V lost 1 base and J 5 bases, leaving 18 bases between the germline ends. Per germline, CDR1 GTSNPN and CDR2 SVGIG (reference sequence). This CDR3 is 15 amino acids long. CDR3 sequence (DNA): TGTGCCTGGAGTGACTCTAGTAGTGACGTCGACGAGCAGTACTTC. Protein product: CAWSDSSSDVDEQYF.

The chain couples TRBV28 to TRBJ2-3; 13 nucleotides match TRBD2. With 7 bases clipped from V and 0 bases from J, the junction kept 13 bases outside the gene matches. The CDR3 extends over 19 amino acids. CDR1 is MDHEN and CDR2 is SYDVKM in the germline V gene. The CDR3 DNA is TGTGCCAGCACCTCTTTCCGACTAGCGGGGGGATCTAGCACAGATACGCAGTATTTT. Translating it yields CASTSFRLAGGSSTDTQYF.

The rearrangement links TRBV30 to TRBJ1-6; 7 nucleotides agree with TRBD1. Germline assignment: CDR1 GTSNPN and CDR2 SVGIG (reference sequence). The CDR3 loop spans 18 amino acids. V gave up 2 bases and J gave up 0 bases; unmatched junction bases: 10. Written as DNA, the CDR3 is TGTGCCTGGAGTCTTTTGACAGGGACGAGCTCCTATAATTCACCCCTCCACTTT. Amino acid sequence: CAWSLLTGTSSYNSPLHF.

The chain joins TRBV2 to TRBJ1-4; D call uncertain. Looked up from germline, CDR1 is SNHLY and CDR2 is FYNNEI. The V end was cut by 5 bases, the J end by 5 bases, with 12 bases between. CDR3 length: 14 residues. The CDR3 reads CASSKEVTNEKLFF. For the CDR3, the DNA is TGTGCCAGCAGTAAGGAGGTCACCAATGAAAAACTGTTTTTT.

The V call is TRBV2, the J call TRBJ2-1, with TRBD1 matching over 7 bases. The J segment lost 4 bases and the V segment lost 7 bases, leaving 4 bases of the junction unmatched. The CDR3 has 13 amino acids. CDR1 is SNHLY, CDR2 FYNNEI, per germline. The CDR3 here is CASTRQGYNEQFF. CDR3 in DNA: TGTGCCAGCACTAGACAGGGTTACAATGAGCAGTTCTTC.

The gene calls are TRBV18 and TRBJ2-4, with TRBD2 as a possible D gene (6 bases). Germline V CDR1 and CDR2: KGHSH, LQKENI. This CDR3 spans 12 amino acids. With 3 bases removed from V and 6 bases from J, the gap between germline ends came to 6 bases. The CDR3 here is CASSPEGNIQYF. Here the CDR3 DNA reads TGTGCCAGCTCACCGGAGGGAAACATTCAGTACTTC.

The chain couples TRBV30 to TRBJ1-2; 7 nucleotides line up with TRBD1. CDR3 length equals 12 residues. Germline CDR1 and CDR2: GTSNPN and SVGIG (reference sequence). After removal of 2 bases from V and 13 bases from J, the junction contained 10 bases not matched to a gene. The DNA of the CDR3 is TGTGCCTGGAGTTCAGGACAGGCTACGTCCACCTTC. It codes for CAWSSGQATSTF. The full variable domain, completed using reference TRBV30 and TRBJ1-2, is SQTIHQWPATLVQPVGSPLSLECTVEGTSNPNLYWYRQAAGRGLQLLFYSVGIGQISSEVPQNLSASRPQDRQFILSSKKLLLSDSGFYLCAWSSGQATSTFGSGTRLTVV.

This clone was observed once. The chain carries TRBV28 and TRBJ1-1; 7 bases are a match to TRBD1. V shed 3 bases and J 4 bases; nucleotides not matched to a gene: 23. CDR1 is MDHEN, CDR2 SYDVKM, per germline. The CDR3 extends over 20 amino acids. CDR3 sequence (DNA): TGTGCCAGCAGTTTCCCCGTCCCCCTCCCTCCACAGGGGTCGAGCACTGAAGCTTTCTTT. Translating gives CASSFPVPLPPQGSSTEAFF.